This T cell receptor beta chain was recovered during a study of T cell responses to AZD1222 COVID-19 vaccine. Overall study results and limits: Spike-specific TCR repertoires showed rising breadth and depth after two AZD1222 doses.

The CDR3 covers 16 residues. Trimming cost V 0 bases and J 7 bases, with 16 bases left between them. CDR1 SGHAT and CDR2 FQDESV come from the germline V gene (reference sequence). Measured with immunoSEQ multiplex PCR; TCRdb has only the in-frame clones, and not every one. The data hold 120,000 or so clones, with around 89% observed a single time. A note on this clone: Its specificity is unknown.

The chain combines TRBV11-1 with TRBJ2-1, with D tentatively TRBD2 (5 bases). The sequence came from an adult in good health. Specimen: peripheral blood, collected on day 0 of MenACWY control vaccination. The CDR3 here is CASSLATTGFLNEQFF. CDR3 bases: TGTGCCAGCAGCTTAGCGACTACGGGGTTTTTGAATGAGCAGTTCTTC.